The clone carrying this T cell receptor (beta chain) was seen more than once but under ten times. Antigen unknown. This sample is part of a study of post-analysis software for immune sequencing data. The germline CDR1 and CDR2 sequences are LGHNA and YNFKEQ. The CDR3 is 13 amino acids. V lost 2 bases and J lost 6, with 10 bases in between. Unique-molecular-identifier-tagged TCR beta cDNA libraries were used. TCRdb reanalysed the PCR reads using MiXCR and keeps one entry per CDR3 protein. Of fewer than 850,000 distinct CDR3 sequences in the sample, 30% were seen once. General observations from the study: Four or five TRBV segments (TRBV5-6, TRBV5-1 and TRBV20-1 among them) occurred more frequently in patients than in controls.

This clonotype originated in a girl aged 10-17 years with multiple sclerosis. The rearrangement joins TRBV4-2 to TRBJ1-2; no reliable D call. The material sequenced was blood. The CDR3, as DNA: TGTGCCAGCAGCCAACAGATCGGGGATGGCTACACCTTC. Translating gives CASSQQIGDGYTF.